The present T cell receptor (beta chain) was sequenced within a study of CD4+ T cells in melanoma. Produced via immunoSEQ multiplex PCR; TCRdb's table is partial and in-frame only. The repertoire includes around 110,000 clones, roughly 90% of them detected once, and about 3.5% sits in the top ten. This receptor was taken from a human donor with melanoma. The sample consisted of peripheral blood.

The CDR3 region is CASSQDHGSYYNEQFF. The CDR3 coding sequence is TGCGCCAGCAGCCAAGATCACGGGAGTTACTACAATGAGCAGTTCTTC. The chain joins TRBV4-1 to TRBJ2-1; the D gene is possibly TRBD2 (6 bases). From germline, CDR1 is MGHRA and CDR2 YSYEKL. The length of the CDR3 is 16 residues. V shed 0 bases and J shed 3 bases, with 12 bases lying between them.